This TCR beta chain was found in a study of blood T cell repertoires in COVID-19. Study information: T cells, B-cell-depleted T cells, or PBMCs supplied cDNA or gDNA.

The V gene lost 4 bases and the J gene lost 1 base, with 13 bases spanning the gap. Per germline, CDR1 MRHNA and CDR2 SNTAGT. The CDR3 has 15 amino acids. In this sample, this clone turned up once. The protocol was immunoSEQ multiplex PCR, while the TCRdb copy is restricted to in-frame clones and leaves out a portion. The repertoire consists of 55,000 to 75,000 clones, with over 75% occurring once and the leading ten covering roughly 3.5%. The TCR sequence derives from a man aged 50-59 years with active COVID-19. Source material: peripheral blood. The chain carries TRBV6-4 and TRBJ2-5; TRBD2 might be the D (5 bases). CDR3 in amino acids: CASSALLGGQETQYF. The CDR3 DNA is TGTGCCAGCAGTGCCCTACTAGGAGGCCAAGAGACCCAGTACTTC.